This TCR beta chain was profiled in a study of blood T cell repertoires in COVID-19. Germline V gene data show CDR1 as SGDLS and CDR2 as YYNGEE. The CDR3 is made up of 16 amino acids. V lost 3 bases and J lost 0, with 13 bases in between. Assay used: immunoSEQ multiplex PCR; TCRdb lists only in-frame clones, some missing. Of about 260,000 clones detected, 75% to 95% appear once; the ten largest clones hold approximately 2.5%. The sequenced sample consisted of peripheral blood. This clonotype was sampled from a person aged 18 to 30 with COVID-19, enrolled during active disease. The V and J genes are TRBV9 and TRBJ1-3; D might be TRBD1 (5 bases). This chain's CDR3 is CASSDGSTASGNTIYF. As DNA, the CDR3 is TGTGCCAGCAGCGATGGGTCGACAGCCTCTGGAAACACCATATATTTT.